This T cell receptor (beta chain) was documented in a study of tumor-infiltrating lymphocytes in localized non-small cell lung cancer. Whole-study results and caveats: Technical variation could not be separated from intratumor heterogeneity here.

The trim removed 4 bases at V and 5 bases at J, leaving 7 bases unmatched. CDR3 length equals 15 residues. The germline gives CDR1 LNHNV, CDR2 YYDKDF (reference sequence). Method: immunoSEQ multiplex PCR; TCRdb's copy keeps in-frame clones and lacks some. The sample includes roughly 6,200 clones, less than 80% of them seen just once. The table lists this clone with a few counts. Its antigen is unknown. The TCR comes from a human donor with non-small cell lung cancer. This chain joins TRBV15 and TRBJ1-1; TRBD1 aligns across 10 bases. The specimen sequenced was uninvolved lung tissue not adjacent to the tumor. CDR3 bases: TGTGCCACCAGCACCCGGGACAGGGGATGGACTGAAGCTTTCTTT. Protein product: CATSTRDRGWTEAFF.